Listed below are T cell receptor beta chains from one sample, sequenced in a study of shared clonotypes between healthy human individuals. Sequenced by immunoSEQ multiplex PCR; TCRdb stores in-frame clones only, minus some. The profile shows more than 600,000 clones, about 90% of them singletons. The sample comprised naive CD8+ T cells sorted from blood. These receptors all stem from a man younger than 45 in good health. Each CDR3 is given with its conserved first and last residue. The D gene is left open where the match is weak. Clone size is stated in some rows and not others, as once, few, many or a class when expanded.

TRBV4-3,.,.,TRBJ2-4,CASSQGSLTKNIQYF,TGCGCCAGCAGCCAAGGGTCTCTAACCAAAAACATTCAGTACTTC
TRBV6-6,TRBD2,.,TRBJ2-1,CASTLAGNEQFF,TGTGCCAGCACTTTAGCGGGGAATGAGCAGTTCTTC
TRBV2,TRBD1,.,TRBJ2-3,CASSDPGQPSTDTQYF,TGTGCCAGCAGTGACCCGGGACAGCCTAGCACAGATACGCAGTATTTT
TRBV7-9,TRBD2,.,TRBJ2-5,CASRSPGGEETQYF,TGTGCCAGCAGGTCTCCGGGAGGCGAAGAGACCCAGTACTTC
TRBV10-3,.,.,TRBJ2-1,CAIKEDSTNEQFF,TGTGCCATCAAAGAAGACTCGACCAATGAGCAGTTCTTC
TRBV28,.,.,TRBJ1-5,CASSSYSNQPQHF,TGTGCCAGCAGCTCATATAGCAATCAGCCCCAGCATTTT
TRBV7-6,.,.,TRBJ2-7,CASSLEVTSYEQYF,TGTGCCAGCAGCTTAGAGGTGACCTCCTACGAGCAGTACTTC
TRBV13,.,.,TRBJ2-3,CASSFRGTDTQYF,TGTGCCAGCAGCTTCAGGGGAACAGATACGCAGTATTTT
TRBV11-2,.,.,TRBJ1-1,CASSFSQGMNTEAFF,TGTGCCAGCAGCTTTTCCCAGGGAATGAACACTGAAGCTTTCTTT
TRBV9,TRBD2,.,TRBJ2-1,CASSPSGTYNEQFF,TGTGCCAGCAGCCCTAGCGGGACCTACAATGAGCAGTTCTTC
TRBV5-6,TRBD2,.,TRBJ2-3,CASSLTNSASGSTADTQYF,TGTGCCAGCAGCTTGACGAACTCGGCTAGCGGGAGCACCGCAGATACGCAGTATTTT
TRBV5-4,.,.,TRBJ2-5,CASSTEEETQYF,TGTGCCAGCAGCACCGAAGAAGAGACCCAGTACTTC
TRBV27,TRBD2,.,TRBJ2-2,CASSLGGTSGTTGELFF,TGTGCCAGCAGTTTAGGGGGGACTAGCGGAACAACCGGGGAGCTGTTTTTT
TRBV7-9,.,.,TRBJ2-3,CASSFFTGSTDTQYF,TGTGCCAGCAGCTTTTTTACGGGAAGCACAGATACGCAGTATTTT
TRBV28,TRBD2,.,TRBJ2-1,CASSFSGSAWNEQFF,TGTGCCAGCAGTTTTAGCGGGAGCGCCTGGAATGAGCAGTTCTTC
TRBV13,.,.,TRBJ1-3,CASSFESGDTIYF,TGTGCCAGCAGCTTCGAAAGCGGAGACACCATATATTTT
TRBV7-3,TRBD1,.,TRBJ2-1,CASSFGQGDDEQFF,TGTGCCAGCAGCTTCGGACAGGGTGACGATGAGCAGTTCTTC
TRBV4-1,TRBD1,.,TRBJ2-1,CASSLDRGLGEQFF,TGCGCCAGCAGCTTGGACAGGGGGCTAGGAGAGCAGTTCTTC
TRBV7-7,.,.,TRBJ2-1,CASSLTSDNEQFF,TGTGCCAGCAGCCTGACTAGTGATAATGAGCAGTTCTTC
TRBV27,.,.,TRBJ2-7,CASSFPGNEQYF,TGTGCCAGCAGTTTTCCGGGGAACGAGCAGTACTTC
TRBV5-1,TRBD1,.,TRBJ2-5,CASSSGPQGAFRETQYF,TGCGCCAGCAGCTCCGGACCGCAGGGGGCGTTCAGGGAGACCCAGTACTTC
TRBV28,.,.,TRBJ2-7,CASSLLISFTSYEQYF,TGTGCCAGCAGTTTACTTATAAGCTTTACCTCCTACGAGCAGTACTTC
TRBV6-5,TRBD1,.,TRBJ2-1,CASSYSTGEVYNEQFF,TGTGCCAGCAGTTACTCCACAGGGGAAGTTTACAATGAGCAGTTCTTC
TRBV7-9,.,.,TRBJ2-7,CASSLGVRAGYEQYF,TGTGCCAGCAGCTTAGGGGTCAGGGCCGGCTACGAGCAGTACTTC
TRBV7-9,.,.,TRBJ2-5,CASRSTGSETQYF,TGTGCCAGCAGGAGCACAGGGTCAGAGACCCAGTACTTC
TRBV6-1,TRBD2,.,TRBJ2-7,CASLAGAYEQYF,TGTGCCAGTTTAGCGGGGGCCTACGAGCAGTACTTC
TRBV27,TRBD2,.,TRBJ2-1,CASTSGRFNEQFF,TGTGCCAGCACTAGCGGGAGGTTCAATGAGCAGTTCTTC
TRBV2,TRBD2,once,TRBJ2-7,CASPGTSGQYF,TGTGCCAGCCCAGGGACTAGCGGACAGTACTTC
TRBV4-3,TRBD2,.,TRBJ2-3,CASSPGLAGFTDTQYF,TGCGCCAGCAGCCCTGGACTAGCGGGATTCACAGATACGCAGTATTTT
TRBV7-9,.,.,TRBJ2-7,CASTPGPRGYEQYF,TGTGCCAGCACACCCGGGCCGAGGGGCTACGAGCAGTACTTC
TRBV4-1,.,.,TRBJ2-3,CASRAGDTQYF,TGCGCCAGCCGCGCGGGGGATACGCAGTATTTT
TRBV7-9,.,.,TRBJ2-1,CASSAGGGFYNEQFF,TGTGCCAGCAGCGCTGGCGGCGGGTTCTACAATGAGCAGTTCTTC
TRBV29-1,.,.,TRBJ2-7,CSVEGGRSYEQYF,TGCAGCGTTGAAGGGGGCAGATCCTACGAGCAGTACTTC
TRBV2,.,.,TRBJ2-7,CASKGRVFEQYF,TGTGCCAGCAAGGGCAGGGTGTTCGAGCAGTACTTC
TRBV7-2,.,.,TRBJ1-1,CASSLAFEGMDTEAFF,TGTGCCAGCAGCTTAGCGTTTGAGGGTATGGACACTGAAGCTTTCTTT
TRBV7-4,.,.,TRBJ1-2,CASSRDTTNYGYTF,TGTGCCAGCAGCCGGGACACCACTAACTATGGCTACACCTTC
TRBV27,.,.,TRBJ2-7,CASGKAASYEQYF,TGTGCCAGCGGAAAAGCAGCCTCCTACGAGCAGTACTTC
TRBV28,.,.,TRBJ1-1,CASSLGVNTEAFF,TGTGCCAGCAGCCTTGGGGTGAACACTGAAGCTTTCTTT
TRBV5-8,TRBD1,once,TRBJ1-1,CASSSTPLIDRDTEAFF,TGTGCCAGCAGCTCAACCCCGTTGATTGACAGGGACACTGAAGCTTTCTTT
TRBV9,.,.,TRBJ2-1,CASSSPGTFMSYNEQFF,TGTGCCAGCAGCTCTCCCGGGACTTTTATGTCCTACAATGAGCAGTTCTTC
TRBV11-2,TRBD2,.,TRBJ2-5,CASNDIPSGKGETQYF,TGTGCCAGCAACGATATTCCTAGCGGGAAGGGGGAGACCCAGTACTTC
TRBV4-2,.,.,TRBJ2-3,CASSQEEDTQYF,TGTGCCAGCAGCCAAGAAGAGGATACGCAGTATTTT
TRBV7-9,TRBD2,few,TRBJ2-7,CASSLGSGSSYEQYF,TGTGCCAGCAGCTTGGGGAGCGGGAGCTCCTACGAGCAGTACTTC
TRBV10-3,TRBD2,.,TRBJ2-2,CAISESTPGLYTGELFF,TGTGCCATCAGTGAGTCGACGCCGGGACTATACACCGGGGAGCTGTTTTTT
TRBV29-1,.,.,TRBJ2-1,CSVGESSYNEQFF,TGCAGCGTTGGAGAGAGCTCCTACAATGAGCAGTTCTTC
TRBV6-5,.,.,TRBJ2-1,CASRAGISNEQFF,TGTGCCAGCCGGGCGGGAATAAGCAATGAGCAGTTCTTC
TRBV27,.,.,TRBJ1-4,CASSLGRFNEKLFF,TGTGCCAGCAGTTTGGGGCGGTTTAATGAAAAACTGTTTTTT
TRBV11-3,TRBD1,.,TRBJ2-5,CASSSRDRGPETQYF,TGTGCCAGCAGTTCCCGGGACAGGGGGCCGGAGACCCAGTACTTC
TRBV27,TRBD2,.,TRBJ2-7,CASSHYGLAGTYEQYF,TGTGCCAGCAGCCACTACGGACTAGCGGGGACCTACGAGCAGTACTTC
TRBV27,.,once,TRBJ2-7,CASSSYRSEYEQYF,TGTGCCAGCAGTTCGTACAGGAGCGAGTACGAGCAGTACTTC
TRBV20-1,.,.,TRBJ2-1,CSARYGYEQFF,TGCAGTGCTAGATACGGCTATGAGCAGTTCTTC
TRBV5-1,TRBD2,.,TRBJ2-7,CASSLIGGGLAGPYEQYF,TGCGCCAGCAGCTTGATAGGGGGCGGACTAGCGGGACCCTACGAGCAGTACTTC